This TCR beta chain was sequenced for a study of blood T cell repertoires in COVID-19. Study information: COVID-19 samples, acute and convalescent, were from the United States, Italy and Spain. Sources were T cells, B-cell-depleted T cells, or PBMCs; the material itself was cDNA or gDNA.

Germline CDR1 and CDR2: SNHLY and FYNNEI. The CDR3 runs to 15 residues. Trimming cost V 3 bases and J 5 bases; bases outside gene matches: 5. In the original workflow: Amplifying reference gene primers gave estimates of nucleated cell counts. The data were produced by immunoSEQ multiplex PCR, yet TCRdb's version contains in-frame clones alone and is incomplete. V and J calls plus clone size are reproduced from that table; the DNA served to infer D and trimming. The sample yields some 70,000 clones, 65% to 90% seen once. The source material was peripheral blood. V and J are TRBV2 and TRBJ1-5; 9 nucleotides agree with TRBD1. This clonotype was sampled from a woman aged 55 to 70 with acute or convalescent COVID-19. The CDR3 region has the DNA TGTGCCAGCAGTGAGGAAGGGACAGGGTATCAGCCCCAGCATTTT. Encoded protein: CASSEEGTGYQPQHF.